This T cell receptor (beta chain) originates from a study of TIL therapy for anti-PD-1-resistant metastatic lung cancer. CDR1 is LGHDT and CDR2 is YNNKEL in the germline V gene (reference sequence). The CDR3 loop spans 16 amino acids. V was pared by 3 bases and J by 2 bases, with 14 bases between. This was the immunoSEQ v3 assay. Each library reached some 2 million read pairs, or roughly 5-6.5 million at deep level. Profiling relied on immunoSEQ multiplex PCR, and the TCRdb table lists in-frame clones only, not all of them. The sample has about 60,000 clones, over 75% seen once. Time point of the sample: pre-treatment sample, taken before nivolumab and TIL therapy.

This TCR derives from a person aged 25 to 80 with non-small cell lung cancer. This sequence joins TRBV3-1 (or the pseudogene TRBV3-2) and TRBJ2-1; D unresolved. This sample comprised blood, obtained at baseline. CDR3 sequence reads: CASSHVGKGTYNEQFF. The CDR3 region has the DNA TGTGCCAGCAGCCACGTTGGGAAGGGCACCTACAATGAGCAGTTCTTC.